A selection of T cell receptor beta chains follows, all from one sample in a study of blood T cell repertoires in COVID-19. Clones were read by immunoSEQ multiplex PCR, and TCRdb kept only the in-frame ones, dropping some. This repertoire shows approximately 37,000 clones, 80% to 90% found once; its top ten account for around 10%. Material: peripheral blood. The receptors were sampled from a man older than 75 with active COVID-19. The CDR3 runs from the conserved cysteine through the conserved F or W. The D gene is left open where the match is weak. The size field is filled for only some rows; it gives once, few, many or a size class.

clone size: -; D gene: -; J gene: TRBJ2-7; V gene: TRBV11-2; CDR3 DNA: TGTGCCAGCAGCTTAGCTTTCCCAGGGGCGCTGCAATCCTACGAGCAGTACTTC; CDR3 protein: CASSLAFPGALQSYEQYF
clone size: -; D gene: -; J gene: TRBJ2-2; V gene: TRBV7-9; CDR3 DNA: TGTGCCAGCACCCCGAGGCTCACCAACATACCCGGGGAGCTGTTTTTT; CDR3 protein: CASTPRLTNIPGELFF
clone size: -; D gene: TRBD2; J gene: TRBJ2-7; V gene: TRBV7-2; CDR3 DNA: TGTGCCAGCAGCGGACTAGCGGGATTCTACGAGCAGTACTTC; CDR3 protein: CASSGLAGFYEQYF
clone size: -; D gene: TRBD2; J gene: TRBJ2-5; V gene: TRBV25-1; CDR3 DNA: TGTGCCAGCAGTGAAGGGGGGGGGAACCAAGAGACCCAGTACTTC; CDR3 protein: CASSEGGGNQETQYF
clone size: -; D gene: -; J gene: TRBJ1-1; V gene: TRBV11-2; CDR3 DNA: TGTGCCAGCGGAAAACAGGGATCGAACACTGAAGCTTTCTTT; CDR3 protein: CASGKQGSNTEAFF
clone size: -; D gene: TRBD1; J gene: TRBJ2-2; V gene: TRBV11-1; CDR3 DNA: TGTGCCAGCAGCTTAAGTCAGGGGGCTACCACCGGGGAGCTGTTTTTT; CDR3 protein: CASSLSQGATTGELFF
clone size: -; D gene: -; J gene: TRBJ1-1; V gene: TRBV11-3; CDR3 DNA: TGTGCCAGCAGCTCTTCAGGGGTAGGGACTGAAGCTTTCTTT; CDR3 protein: CASSSSGVGTEAFF
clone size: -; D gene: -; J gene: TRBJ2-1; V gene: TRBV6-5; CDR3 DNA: TGTGCCAGCAGTTACTCGATCTTCGGGTACAATGAGCAGTTCTTC; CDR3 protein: CASSYSIFGYNEQFF
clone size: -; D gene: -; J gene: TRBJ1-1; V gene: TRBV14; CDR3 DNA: TGTGCCAGCAGCCTAGGGCATAGGACAGTTGAAGCTTTCTTT; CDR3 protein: CASSLGHRTVEAFF
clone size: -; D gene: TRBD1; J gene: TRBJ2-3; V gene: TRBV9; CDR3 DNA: TGTGCCAGCAGCCCCCCCGGGACAGGGTTTAATACGCAGTATTTT; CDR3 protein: CASSPPGTGFNTQYF
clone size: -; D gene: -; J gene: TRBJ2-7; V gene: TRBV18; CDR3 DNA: TGTGCCAGCTCACCACCCCAGGCCTACGAGCAGTACTTC; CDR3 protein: CASSPPQAYEQYF
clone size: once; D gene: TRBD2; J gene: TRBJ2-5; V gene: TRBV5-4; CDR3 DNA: TGTGCCAGCAGCCGGATGGGGGGGAGAGAGACCCAGTACTTC; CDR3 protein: CASSRMGGRETQYF
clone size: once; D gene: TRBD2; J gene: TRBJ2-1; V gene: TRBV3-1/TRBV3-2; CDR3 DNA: TGTGCCAGCAGCCAATGGCTGACTAGCGGACGTAGCTCCTACAATGAGCAGTTCTTC; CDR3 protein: CASSQWLTSGRSSYNEQFF
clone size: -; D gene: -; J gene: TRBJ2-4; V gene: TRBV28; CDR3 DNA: TGTGCCAGCAGTTCCCCTAGGGGCAGGGGAAACATTCAGTACTTC; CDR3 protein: CASSSPRGRGNIQYF
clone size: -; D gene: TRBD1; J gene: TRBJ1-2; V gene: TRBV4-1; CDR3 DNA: TGCGCCAGCACCTTTAACCCGGGACAGAGAAACTATGGCTACACCTTC; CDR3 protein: CASTFNPGQRNYGYTF
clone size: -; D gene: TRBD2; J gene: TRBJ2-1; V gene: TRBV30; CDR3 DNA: TGTGCCTGGAGGGGGCAGATAGCGGGGTTTCACAATGAGCAGTTCTTC; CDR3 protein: CAWRGQIAGFHNEQFF
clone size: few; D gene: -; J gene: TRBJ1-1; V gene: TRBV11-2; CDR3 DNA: TGTGCCAGCAGCTTTGGGACAACGAACACTGAAGCTTTCTTT; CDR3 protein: CASSFGTTNTEAFF
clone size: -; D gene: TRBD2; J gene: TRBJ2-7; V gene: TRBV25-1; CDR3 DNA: TGTGCCAGCAGTTGGACTAGCGGGAGACCCGGGAGCTACGAGCAGTACTTC; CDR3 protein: CASSWTSGRPGSYEQYF
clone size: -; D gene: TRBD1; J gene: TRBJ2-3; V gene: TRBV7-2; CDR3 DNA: TGTGCCAGCAGCTCCCCCGGACAGGTGGGGACAGATACGCAGTATTTT; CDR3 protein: CASSSPGQVGTDTQYF
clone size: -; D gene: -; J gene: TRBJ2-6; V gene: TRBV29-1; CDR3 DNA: TGCAGCGTCAGGCAGGGGCCCTCTGGGGCCAACGTCCTGACTTTC; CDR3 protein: CSVRQGPSGANVLTF
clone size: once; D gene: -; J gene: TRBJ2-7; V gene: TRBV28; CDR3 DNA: TGTGCCAGCAGTTTCCGGGGGAGCTCCTACGAGCAGTACTTC; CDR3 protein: CASSFRGSSYEQYF
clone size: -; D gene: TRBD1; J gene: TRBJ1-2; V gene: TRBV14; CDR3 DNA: TGTGCCAGCAGCCAAGATCCGGGGGACAGGGGAGGCTACACCTTC; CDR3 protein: CASSQDPGDRGGYTF
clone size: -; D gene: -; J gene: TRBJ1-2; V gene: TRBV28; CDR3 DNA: TGTGCCAGCAGTTTGTTATCAGGGGCTAACTATGGCTACACCTTC; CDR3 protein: CASSLLSGANYGYTF
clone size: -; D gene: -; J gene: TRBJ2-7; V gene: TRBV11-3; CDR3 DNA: TGTGCCAGCAGCTTAGGTGGCAAAGAAGAGCAGTACTTC; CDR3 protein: CASSLGGKEEQYF
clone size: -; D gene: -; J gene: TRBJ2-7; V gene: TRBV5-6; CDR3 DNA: TGTGCCAGCAGACATCAGGGGATTTCGACCTACGAGCAGTACTTC; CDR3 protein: CASRHQGISTYEQYF
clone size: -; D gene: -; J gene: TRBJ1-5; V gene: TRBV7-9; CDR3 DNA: TGTGCCAGCAGTTATAGCACTGACAGACATCATCAGCCCCAGCATTTT; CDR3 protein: CASSYSTDRHHQPQHF
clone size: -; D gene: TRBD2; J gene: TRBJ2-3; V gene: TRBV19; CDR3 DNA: TGTGCCAGTAGTACCTCCGGGACTAGTATCCCAGATACGCAGTATTTT; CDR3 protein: CASSTSGTSIPDTQYF